This T cell receptor (beta chain) was identified in a study of T cell repertoires in cytomegalovirus infection. TCRdb reanalysed the reads using MiXCR and keeps one entry per CDR3 protein. Of roughly 990,000 distinct CDR3 sequences in the sample, approximately 33% are singletons; the top ten hold around 15%. In this sample, this clonotype turned up a few times. Its specificity is unknown. The CDR3 length is 15 residues. Unmatched junction bases numbered 8, after V lost 5 bases and J lost 5 bases. The germline V gene has CDR1 SGHRS and CDR2 YFSETQ. This clonotype was sampled from a human donor in good health (CMV status not recorded). Some clones in this sample may be carry-over from other donors' samples. Sequenced here: cultured CD8+ T cells from PBMCs, sampled from culture after CMV antigen stimulation. This chain uses TRBV5-1 with TRBJ2-5, with 11 bases identical to TRBD1. CDR3 amino acids: CASSGQGARSETQYF. The CDR3 DNA reads as TGCGCCAGCAGTGGACAGGGGGCGAGATCGGAGACCCAGTACTTC.